The 24 T cell receptor beta chains listed next were all sequenced from one sample in a study of metastatic and nonmetastatic thyroid tumors. No treatment had been given to any patient before thyroid surgery. TCRdb ran MiXCR on the PCR reads. The repertoire holds roughly 18,000 clones, with 25% to 30% as singletons. Sample: tumor tissue. These receptor sequences come from a female donor with papillary thyroid cancer or a benign thyroid nodule (not recorded which). Some clones in this sample may be carry-over from other donors' samples.

The J gene is TRBJ2-5, the V gene TRBV6-2 or TRBV6-3, with 11 bases aligning to TRBD2. The DNA end is a closer match to TRBJ2-1, so the J assignment may be wrong. CDR1 is MNHEY, CDR2 SVGEGT, per germline. CDR3 length: 15 residues. CDR3 loop: CASSTTSGGYNEQFF. CDR3 nucleotides: TGTGCCAGCAGTACTACTAGCGGGGGCTACAATGAGCAGTTCTTC.

The rearrangement joins TRBV5-1 to TRBJ2-1, with TRBD1 matching 7 bases. Germline V lookup: CDR1 SGHRS, CDR2 YFSETQ. This CDR3 contains 15 residues. Trimming at V came to 0 bases and at J to 7 bases, leaving 7 bases not matched to a gene. Here the CDR3 reads CASSLGGTEHNEQFF. In DNA form, the CDR3 reads TGCGCCAGCAGCTTGGGAGGGACAGAACATAATGAGCAGTTCTTC.

V is TRBV11-2 and J is TRBJ2-1, with 9 bases lining up with TRBD2. The CDR3 consists of 15 residues. CDR1 is SGHAT, CDR2 FQNNGV, per germline. The V segment lost 1 base and the J segment 6 bases; nucleotides outside the gene matches: 4. CDR3 region: CASSLGAGGFNEQFF. DNA for the CDR3: TGTGCCAGCAGCTTAGGGGCGGGAGGGTTCAATGAGCAGTTCTTC.

This clone was seen at least ten times. Other nucleotide sequences in the sample specify the same CDR3. The chain recombines TRBV6-1 with TRBJ2-3; 9 bases are a match to TRBD2. The CDR3 length is 16 residues. V was clipped by 2 bases and J by 4 bases; unmatched bases: 7. The V gene's germline CDR1 is MNHNS and CDR2 SASEGT. The CDR3 region is CASSEIVASGADTQYF. CDR3 nucleotides: TGTGCCAGCAGTGAAATCGTGGCTAGCGGGGCAGATACGCAGTATTTT.

This clone was seen a few times. This chain links TRBV6-2 or TRBV6-3 with TRBJ2-1, with D perhaps given as TRBD1 or TRBD2 (5 bases each). The CDR3 runs to 16 residues. The germline gives CDR1 MNHEY, CDR2 SVGEGT. V lost 5 bases, J lost 3 bases, and 17 bases lay in between. CDR3 bases: TGTGCCAGCAGTAATCTTCCGGGACCCGACTACAATGAGCAGTTCTTC. As protein: CASSNLPGPDYNEQFF.

There are a few counts of this clone. This chain joins TRBV24-1 and TRBJ1-1; D is undetermined. The CDR3 contains 13 residues. Germline V gives CDR1 KGHDR, CDR2 SFDVKD. Trimming removed 3 bases at V and 5 bases at J, with 9 bases between. CDR3 sequence: CATSDPGQTEAFF. The CDR3 nucleotides read TGTGCCACCAGTGATCCCGGGCAGACTGAAGCTTTCTTT.

The rearrangement uses TRBV30 and TRBJ2-3, with 7 bases identical to TRBD2. Trimming removed 4 bases from V and 8 bases from J; junction bases left unmatched: 12. The V gene's germline CDR1 is GTSNPN and CDR2 SVGIG (reference sequence). This CDR3 is built from 14 residues. The CDR3 DNA follows: TGTGCCTGGATGGAAGCGGGATCGCTATCTACGCAGTATTTT. This translates into CAWMEAGSLSTQYF.

The rearrangement uses TRBV28 and TRBJ2-2; D gene uncertain. Trimming cost V 3 bases and J 4 bases, with 12 bases left between them. The CDR3 runs to 15 residues. CDR1 is MDHEN, CDR2 SYDVKM, per germline. In nucleotides, the CDR3 is TGTGCCAGCAGTTTCCCCCTCGACGGCACCGGGGAGCTGTTTTTT. Residues: CASSFPLDGTGELFF.

This clone was seen only a few times. The CDR3 DNA reads TGTGCCAGCGGGACAGGGGGCTCTGGGGCCAACGTCCTGACTTTC. It specifies CASGTGGSGANVLTF. The rearrangement joins TRBV6-1 to TRBJ2-6; TRBD1 matches 11 bases. V dropped 8 bases and J dropped 0; count of bases not matched to a gene: 0. There are 15 residues in the CDR3. Germline V CDR1 and CDR2: MNHNS, SASEGT.

This clone came up many times. This specimen includes other DNA sequences encoding the same CDR3. The V and J genes are TRBV7-9 and TRBJ1-3; 7 bases map to TRBD1. Germline-derived CDR1 and CDR2 are SEHNR and FQNEAQ (reference sequence). V dropped 5 bases and J dropped 1; count of bases not matched to a gene: 2. The CDR3 runs 14 residues. The CDR3 bases are TGTGCCAGCAGCACACAGGGGTCTGGAAACACCATATATTTT. Protein: CASSTQGSGNTIYF.

This clone was detected ten times or more. Its ends do not fully match the called genes, so a read error is possible. V and J are TRBV6-1 and TRBJ1-1; TRBD1 agrees at 8 bases. The CDR3 runs to 14 residues. CDR1 is MNHNS, CDR2 SASEGT, per germline. CDR3 DNA sequence: TGTGCCAGCAGTGGAGGGACAGGCAACACTGAAGCTTCCTTT. Protein product: CASSGGTGNTEASF.

In its sample, this clone was seen many times. The genes are TRBV5-5 and TRBJ1-4; 8 bases map to TRBD1. The CDR3 length is 16 residues. The ends lost 4 bases at V and 4 bases at J; junction bases unmatched: 9. Germline V gene lookup returns CDR1 SGHKS and CDR2 YYEKEE (reference sequence). The CDR3 DNA sequence: TGTGCCAGCAGCCTCGCCCCTGACAGGGGTAATGAAAAACTGTTTTTT. Amino acids: CASSLAPDRGNEKLFF. Variable domain in full (rest from reference TRBV5-5 and TRBJ1-4): DAGVTQSPTHLIKTRGQQVTLRCSPISGHKSVSWYQQVLGQGPQFIFQYYEKEERGRGNFPDRFSARQFPNYSSELNVNALLLGDSALYLCASSLAPDRGNEKLFFGSGTQLSVL.

The rearrangement uses TRBV28 and TRBJ2-7; no firm D call. V lost 8 bases to trimming and J lost 0 bases, with 8 bases between them. CDR3 length equals 12 residues. From germline, CDR1 is MDHEN and CDR2 SYDVKM. DNA for the CDR3: TGTGCCAGCGGGATCCACTCCTACGAGCAGTACTTC. Translation gives CASGIHSYEQYF.

This clone was detected many times. V is TRBV7-2 and J is TRBJ1-3; 7 nucleotides match TRBD1. The ends lost 5 bases at V and 8 bases at J; junction bases unmatched: 12. CDR3 length: 15 residues. CDR1 SGHTA and CDR2 FQGNSA come from the germline V gene. CDR3 sequence (DNA): TGTGCCAGCAGCGTTCAGACAGGGATCAGCGACACCATATATTTT. Amino acids: CASSVQTGISDTIYF.

The table lists this clone with many counts. The chain couples TRBV5-1 to TRBJ1-2, with D possibly being TRBD1 (5 bases). The CDR3 spans 15 residues. Trimming took off 1 base at V and 4 bases at J, with 14 bases between the two ends. Germline assignment: CDR1 SGHRS and CDR2 YFSETQ. CDR3 nucleotide sequence: TGCGCCAGCAGCTTGAATAGAGGGGAAGGCTATGGCTACACCTTC. Amino acids: CASSLNRGEGYGYTF. Drawing the rest from reference TRBV5-1 and TRBJ1-2, the complete variable domain is KAGVTQTPRYLIKTRGQQVTLSCSPISGHRSVSWYQQTPGQGLQFLFEYFSETQRNKGNFPGRFSGRQFSNSRSEMNVSTLELGDSALYLCASSLNRGEGYGYTFGSGTRLTVV.

The chain links TRBV20-1 to TRBJ1-2, with no clear D. V lost 5 bases to trimming and J lost 3 bases, with 13 bases between them. Germline V gene data show CDR1 as DFQATT and CDR2 as SNEGSKA (reference sequence). The CDR3 consists of 13 residues. CDR3 DNA: TGCAGTGCTGTACCGGGATCTGACTATGGCTACACCTTC. Translation gives CSAVPGSDYGYTF.

This clone was detected only once. This sequence may be a read error, since a much larger clone differs from it by one base. V usage is TRBV6-7 and J usage is TRBJ2-5, with a weak D call TRBD2 (5 bases). TRBV6-7 is noted as an ORF with a role that remains uncertain. This CDR3 region has 19 residues. The DNA of the CDR3 is TGTTCCAGCAGTTACTCGAAGCCGTTAGCGAGGAGTCATCAAGAGACCCAGTACTTC. It is translated as CSSSYSKPLARSHQETQYF.

Ten or more counts support this clone. The V call is TRBV7-3, the J call TRBJ2-2, with D hard to call. CDR3 length equals 13 residues. CDR1 and CDR2 from the germline V gene are SGHTA and FQGTGA. V lost 1 base to trimming and J lost 5 bases, with 5 bases between them. CDR3 nucleotides: TGTGCCAGCAGCTTAATAAGTACCGGGGAGCTGTTTTTT. Its protein product is CASSLISTGELFF.

As regards this clone: This may arise from a read error, as a much more abundant clone is one base away. The same CDR3 also results from other DNA sequences found in this sample. The rearrangement joins TRBV28 to TRBJ1-4, with a weak D call TRBD1 (5 bases). Trimming took off 6 bases at V and 5 bases at J, with 16 bases between the two ends. Germline V lookup: CDR1 MDHEN, CDR2 SYDVKM. The CDR3 runs to 15 residues. The chain's CDR3 is CASSSPGKENEKLFF. CDR3 sequence (DNA): TGTGCCAGCAGCTCCCCAGGGAAAGAGAATGAAAAACTGTTTTTT.

This clone is medium-sized. The chain combines TRBV28 with TRBJ1-3; 8 positions agree with TRBD1. Looked up from germline, CDR1 is MDHEN and CDR2 is SYDVKM. With V trimmed by 4 bases and J by 3 bases, 5 bases remained unmatched. The CDR3 is made up of 15 amino acids. CDR3 DNA: TGTGCCAGCAGTTCAACAGGGGGGCTTGGAAACACCATATATTTT. It specifies CASSSTGGLGNTIYF. Supplemented by reference TRBV28 and TRBJ1-3, the full variable domain reads DVKVTQSSRYLVKRTGEKVFLECVQDMDHENMFWYRQDPGLGLRLIYFSYDVKMKEKGDIPEGYSVSREKKERFSLILESASTNQTSMYLCASSSTGGLGNTIYFGEGSWLTVV.

This clone was seen a few times. The sample has other DNA sequences that encode this CDR3 too. This chain uses TRBV19 with TRBJ1-1; D gene uncertain. Germline lookup yields CDR1 LNHDA and CDR2 SQIVND (reference sequence). Trimming left V 6 bases short and J 2 bases short, with 13 bases between. This CDR3 region has 14 residues. CDR3: CASSPAGLNTEAFF. Here the CDR3 DNA reads TGTGCCAGTAGCCCGGCGGGTTTAAACACTGAAGCTTTCTTT.

This clone has at least ten counts. The rearrangement uses TRBV7-9 and TRBJ2-5; no definite D call. The germline CDR1 and CDR2 sequences are SEHNR and FQNEAQ (reference sequence). The V gene lost 3 bases and the J gene lost 8 bases, with 10 bases spanning the gap. The CDR3 is made up of 12 amino acids. The CDR3 DNA reads TGTGCCAGCAGCTTTATTGGGAACACCCAGTACTTC. This sequence encodes CASSFIGNTQYF.

CDR3 protein: CASSGDRGQLTDTQYF. The DNA of the CDR3 is TGTGCCAGCAGCGGGGACAGGGGACAGCTCACAGATACGCAGTATTTT. J is TRBJ2-3 and V is TRBV2, with 10 bases aligning to TRBD1. With 6 bases clipped from V and 2 bases from J, the junction kept 8 bases outside the gene matches. Germline V lookup: CDR1 SNHLY, CDR2 FYNNEI. The CDR3 covers 16 residues.

The chain combines TRBV11-2 with TRBJ2-6, with 8 bases matching TRBD2. CDR3 length equals 19 residues. Trimming removed 5 bases from V and 0 bases from J; junction bases left unmatched: 12. Germline V CDR1 and CDR2: SGHAT, FQNNGV. CDR3: CASSPQLVSGASGANVLTF. The CDR3 region has the DNA TGTGCCAGCAGCCCTCAACTAGTTAGCGGGGCCTCTGGGGCCAACGTCCTGACTTTC.